These 7 T cell receptor beta chains were sequenced from one sample in a study of cytomegalovirus exposure and HLA in healthy donors. In the PCR, 60 Vbeta and 13 Jbeta primers were used. Produced via immunoSEQ multiplex PCR; TCRdb's table is partial and in-frame only. The table lists roughly 100,000 clones, about 12% of them singletons, with about a sixth in the top ten. The specimen sequenced was PBMCs. Receptor source: a man aged 40-49 years in good health and CMV-seropositive.

In the case of this clone: At the DNA level, this CDR3 is encoded by other sequences in the same sample as well. The CDR3 nucleotides read TGCAGCGTTGGCGATACAGCATCCGGCTACACCTTC. Translated: CSVGDTASGYTF. The chain combines TRBV29-1 with TRBJ1-2; no reliable D call. Per the germline V gene, CDR1 is SQVTM and CDR2 is ANQGSEA. The V gene lost 4 bases and the J gene lost 8 bases, with 14 bases spanning the gap. The CDR3 consists of 12 residues.

Comments on this clone: Only one base separates this from a far larger clonotype, so it likely reflects a read error. The gene calls are TRBV25-1 and TRBJ1-3; 9 nucleotides line up with TRBD1. Germline V gene data show CDR1 as MGHDK and CDR2 as SYGVNS. The CDR3 is 15 amino acids. The CDR3, as DNA: TGTGCCCGCAGTGACCAGGACAGGGGAGGAAACACCATATATTTT. It codes for CARSDQDRGGNTIYF.

The chain joins TRBV28 to TRBJ1-3; 7 bases fit TRBD1. The CDR3 extends over 13 amino acids. Germline loops: CDR1 MDHEN, CDR2 SYDVKM. With V trimmed by 2 bases and J by 8 bases, 3 bases remained unmatched. The CDR3 here is CASSLLQGDTIYF. In DNA form, the CDR3 reads TGTGCCAGCAGTTTACTGCAGGGGGACACCATATATTTT.

The chain couples TRBV5-1 to TRBJ1-1; 7 bases match TRBD1. The V gene's germline CDR1 is SGHRS and CDR2 YFSETQ. The trim removed 4 bases at V and 6 bases at J, leaving 6 bases unmatched. The CDR3 length is 13 residues. For the CDR3, the DNA is TGCGCCAGCAGCCTCAGGGGGAGGCCTGAAGCTTTCTTT. It translates to CASSLRGRPEAFF.

A few counts support this clone. The chain combines TRBV4-1 with TRBJ1-4, with TRBD1 identical over 8 bases. Germline V gives CDR1 MGHRA, CDR2 YSYEKL. This CDR3 has 18 amino acids. V lost 2 bases to trimming and J lost 5 bases; unmatched junction nucleotides: 13. The CDR3 spells CASSQKKIPGQANEKLFF. The CDR3 bases are TGCGCCAGCAGCCAAAAAAAGATCCCGGGACAGGCAAATGAAAAACTGTTTTTT.

V usage is TRBV7-2 and J usage is TRBJ2-4; 9 nucleotides line up with TRBD2. The CDR3 runs to 14 residues. J gave up 7 bases and V 5 bases, and 6 bases lay outside the gene matches. CDR1 is SGHTA, CDR2 FQGNSA, per germline. CDR3 amino acids: CASSLSGGGNIQYF. The CDR3 DNA is TGTGCCAGCAGCCTTAGCGGGGGAGGGAACATTCAGTACTTC.

This clone has a handful of counts. The chain combines TRBV5-1 with TRBJ2-1, with TRBD2 as a possible D gene (6 bases). CDR3 length: 16 amino acids. CDR1 and CDR2 (germline): SGHRS, YFSETQ. V was clipped by 0 bases and J by 1 base, with 11 bases between them. The CDR3: CASSLDGGRSYNEQFF. CDR3 in DNA: TGCGCCAGCAGCTTGGACGGGGGACGTTCCTACAATGAGCAGTTCTTC.